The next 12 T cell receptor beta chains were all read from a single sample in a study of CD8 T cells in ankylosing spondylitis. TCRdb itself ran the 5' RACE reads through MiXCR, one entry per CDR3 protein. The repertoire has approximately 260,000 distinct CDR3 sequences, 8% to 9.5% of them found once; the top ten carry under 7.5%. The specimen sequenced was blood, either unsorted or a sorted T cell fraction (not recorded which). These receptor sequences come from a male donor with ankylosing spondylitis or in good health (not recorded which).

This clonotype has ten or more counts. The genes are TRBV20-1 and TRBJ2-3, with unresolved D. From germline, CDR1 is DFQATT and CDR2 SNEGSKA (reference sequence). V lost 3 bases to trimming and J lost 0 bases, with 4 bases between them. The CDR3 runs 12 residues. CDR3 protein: CSASTSTDTQYF. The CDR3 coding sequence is TGCAGTGCTAGCACTAGCACAGATACGCAGTATTTT.

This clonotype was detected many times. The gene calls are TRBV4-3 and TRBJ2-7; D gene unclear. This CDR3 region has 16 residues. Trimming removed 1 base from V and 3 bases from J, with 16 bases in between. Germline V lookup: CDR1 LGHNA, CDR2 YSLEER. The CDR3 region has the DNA TGCGCCAGCAGCCAAGTCATAACCCAAACCTACTACGAGCAGTACTTC. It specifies CASSQVITQTYYEQYF.

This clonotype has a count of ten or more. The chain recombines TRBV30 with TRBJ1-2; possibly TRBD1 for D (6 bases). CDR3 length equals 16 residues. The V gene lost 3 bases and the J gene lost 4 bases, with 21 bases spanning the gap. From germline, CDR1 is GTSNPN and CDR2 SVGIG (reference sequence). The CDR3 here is CAWSLPRGWGLYGYTF. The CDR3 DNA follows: TGTGCCTGGAGCCTCCCAAGGGGCTGGGGGCTCTATGGCTACACCTTC.

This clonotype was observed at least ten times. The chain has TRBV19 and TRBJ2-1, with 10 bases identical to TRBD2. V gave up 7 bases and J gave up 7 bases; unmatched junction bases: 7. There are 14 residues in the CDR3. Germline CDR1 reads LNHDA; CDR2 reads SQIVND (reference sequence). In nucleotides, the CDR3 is TGTGCCAGTAAGGCTAGCGGGAGAGGGAATGAGCAGTTCTTC. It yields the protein CASKASGRGNEQFF.

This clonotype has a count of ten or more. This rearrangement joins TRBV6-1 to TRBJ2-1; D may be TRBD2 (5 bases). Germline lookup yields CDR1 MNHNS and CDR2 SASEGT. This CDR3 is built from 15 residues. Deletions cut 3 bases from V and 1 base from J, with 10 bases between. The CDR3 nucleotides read TGTGCCAGCAGTGATGGACTCAGTTCCTACAATGAGCAGTTCTTC. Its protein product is CASSDGLSSYNEQFF.

In nucleotides, the CDR3 is TGTGCCACCAGTGATCGACAGCTGAGGGCCCAGTACTTC. As protein: CATSDRQLRAQYF. V and J are TRBV24-1 and TRBJ2-5; D assignment may be TRBD1 or TRBD2 (5 bases each). V was pared by 3 bases and J by 9 bases, with 13 bases between. Germline V gene data show CDR1 as KGHDR and CDR2 as SFDVKD. The CDR3 covers 13 residues.

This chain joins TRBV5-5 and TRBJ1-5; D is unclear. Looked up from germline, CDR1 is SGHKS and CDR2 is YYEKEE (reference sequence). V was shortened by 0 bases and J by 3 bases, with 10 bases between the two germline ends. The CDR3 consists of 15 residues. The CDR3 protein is CASSLEPGINQPQHF. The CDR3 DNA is TGTGCCAGCAGCTTGGAACCAGGAATCAATCAGCCCCAGCATTTT. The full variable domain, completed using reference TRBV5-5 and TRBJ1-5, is DAGVTQSPTHLIKTRGQQVTLRCSPISGHKSVSWYQQVLGQGPQFIFQYYEKEERGRGNFPDRFSARQFPNYSSELNVNALLLGDSALYLCASSLEPGINQPQHFGDGTRLSIL.

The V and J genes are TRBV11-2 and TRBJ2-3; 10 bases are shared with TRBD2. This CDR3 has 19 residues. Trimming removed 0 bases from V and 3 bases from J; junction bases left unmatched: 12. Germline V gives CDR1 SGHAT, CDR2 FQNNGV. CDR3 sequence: CASSLEGSSGRLWTDTQYF. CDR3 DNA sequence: TGTGCCAGCAGCTTAGAAGGATCTAGCGGGAGATTGTGGACAGATACGCAGTATTTT.

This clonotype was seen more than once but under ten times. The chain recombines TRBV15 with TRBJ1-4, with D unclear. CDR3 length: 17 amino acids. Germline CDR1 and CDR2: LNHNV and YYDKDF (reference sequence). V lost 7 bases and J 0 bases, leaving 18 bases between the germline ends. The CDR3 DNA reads TGTGCCACCACCCCCTCGGGGTACAGATCAACTAATGAAAAACTGTTTTTT. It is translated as CATTPSGYRSTNEKLFF.

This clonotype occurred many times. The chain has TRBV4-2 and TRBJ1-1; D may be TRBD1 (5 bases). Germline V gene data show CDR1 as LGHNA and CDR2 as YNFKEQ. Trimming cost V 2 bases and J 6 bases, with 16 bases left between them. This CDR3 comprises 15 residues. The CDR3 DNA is TGTGCCAGCAGCCAACCAGGATGGGGGAGGTCTGAAGCTTTCTTT. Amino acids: CASSQPGWGRSEAFF.

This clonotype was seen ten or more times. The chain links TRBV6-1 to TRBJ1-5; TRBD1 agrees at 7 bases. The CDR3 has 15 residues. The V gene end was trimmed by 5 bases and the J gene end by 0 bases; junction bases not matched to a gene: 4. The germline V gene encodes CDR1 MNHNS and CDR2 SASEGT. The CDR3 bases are TGTGCCAGCAGTAGGGACAGTTATAGCAATCAGCCCCAGCATTTT. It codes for CASSRDSYSNQPQHF.

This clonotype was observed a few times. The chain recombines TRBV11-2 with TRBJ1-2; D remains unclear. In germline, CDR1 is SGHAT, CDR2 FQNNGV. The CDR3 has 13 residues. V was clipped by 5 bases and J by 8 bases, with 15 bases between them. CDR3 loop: CASSKDSLGGYTF. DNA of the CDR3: TGTGCCAGCAGCAAGGACTCCCTCGGGGGCTACACCTTC.